Each of the 20 T cell receptor beta chains below was sequenced from the same sample in a study of T cell clones after liver transplantation (dated by TCRdb to about 2019). The library came from the immunoSEQ multiplex PCR assay. TCRdb holds this immuneACCESS table with in-frame rearrangements only. Some clones are missing; in checked studies, unresolved V genes explain under half, and the rest has no known cause. For this sample there are tens of thousands of clones; around two thirds appear just once. The biggest ten clones account for 2.8% of the sample. This specimen was CD4+ T cells from blood, taken at the approximately 16-month timepoint. The origin of the receptors is a human patient who received a liver transplant. After a transplant, some T cells may be the graft donor's own cells.

Only a few counts were recorded for this clone. The V and J genes are TRBV10-1 and TRBJ2-6; 7 bases agree with TRBD1. The trim removed 10 bases at V and 0 bases at J, leaving 9 bases unmatched. CDR3 length: 16 amino acids. Germline V CDR1 and CDR2: WNHNN, SYGVQD (reference sequence). Written as DNA, the CDR3 is TGCGCCAACCGGGACAGTTCAAACTCTGGGGCCAACGTCCTGACTTTC. It yields the protein CANRDSSNSGANVLTF.

The V and J genes are TRBV7-2 and TRBJ2-6; no clear D gene. The length of the CDR3 is 13 residues. CDR1 is SGHTA and CDR2 is FQGNSA in the germline V gene. The V end lost 1 base, the J end lost 3 bases, and 1 base lay between the germline ends. CDR3 sequence reads: CASSLDGANVLTF. In nucleotides, the CDR3 is TGTGCCAGCAGCTTAGATGGGGCCAACGTCCTGACTTTC. Variable domain in full (rest from reference TRBV7-2 and TRBJ2-6): GAGVSQSPSNKVTEKGKDVELRCDPISGHTALYWYRQSLGQGLEFLIYFQGNSAPDKSGLPSDRFSAERTGGSVSTLTIQRTQQEDSAVYLCASSLDGANVLTFGAGSRLTVL.

The chain is built from TRBV6-1 and TRBJ2-7; D is perhaps TRBD1 (5 bases). Between the trimmed V and J ends, which lost 1 base and 1 base, there was a span of 8 bases. CDR1 is MNHNS, CDR2 SASEGT, per germline. This CDR3 has 14 residues. Written as DNA, the CDR3 is TGTGCCAGCAGTGAAGTAAGGGGATCCTACGAGCAGTACTTC. Translation: CASSEVRGSYEQYF.

The genes are TRBV7-8 and TRBJ1-3; tentatively, D is TRBD1 (5 bases). The V gene's germline CDR1 is SGHVS and CDR2 FQNEAQ. The CDR3 is 18 residues long. V gave up 5 bases and J gave up 0 bases, with 20 bases separating them. The DNA of the CDR3 is TGTGCCAGCAGCCCGGAAGTCGCAGGGCTAACCTCTGGAAACACCATATATTTT. It specifies CASSPEVAGLTSGNTIYF. The full variable domain, rest sourced from reference TRBV7-8 and TRBJ1-3, is GAGVSQSPRYKVAKRGQDVALRCDPISGHVSLFWYQQALGQGPEFLTYFQNEAQLDKSGLPSDRFFAERPEGSVSTLKIQRTQQEDSAVYLCASSPEVAGLTSGNTIYFGEGSWLTVV.

This clone was recorded once. The V gene is TRBV7-2, the J gene TRBJ2-1, with a possible D match to TRBD2 (6 bases). CDR1 and CDR2 (germline): SGHTA, FQGNSA. This CDR3 has 16 residues. V was shortened by 5 bases and J by 5 bases, with 19 bases between the two germline ends. The CDR3 is CASSPDAGTYHNEQFF. CDR3 sequence (DNA): TGTGCCAGCAGCCCAGACGCCGGGACTTATCACAATGAGCAGTTCTTC.

This sequence joins TRBV19 and TRBJ1-4, with 8 bases lining up with TRBD1. The CDR3 extends over 15 amino acids. Germline CDR1 reads LNHDA; CDR2 reads SQIVND (reference sequence). The ends lost 5 bases at V and 8 bases at J; junction bases unmatched: 10. Here the CDR3 DNA reads TGTGCCAGTAGTGATCAACAGGGGGGGAGCGAAAAACTGTTTTTT. Encoded protein: CASSDQQGGSEKLFF. Drawing the rest from reference TRBV19 and TRBJ1-4, the complete variable domain is DGGITQSPKYLFRKEGQNVTLSCEQNLNHDAMYWYRQDPGQGLRLIYYSQIVNDFQKGDIAEGYSVSREKKESFPLTVTSAQKNPTAFYLCASSDQQGGSEKLFFGSGTQLSVL.

The rearrangement joins TRBV28 to TRBJ1-2, with D unresolved. CDR3 length equals 13 residues. Trimming took off 5 bases at V and 1 base at J, with 8 bases between the two ends. Germline loops: CDR1 MDHEN, CDR2 SYDVKM. The CDR3 DNA follows: TGTGCCAGCAGTCCCCGTTTTAACTATGGCTACACCTTC. This sequence encodes CASSPRFNYGYTF.

This clone was detected once. The genes are TRBV4-1 and TRBJ2-5; 8 bases are a match to TRBD2. J was trimmed by 3 bases and V by 0 bases; bases with no gene match: 9. The germline V gene encodes CDR1 MGHRA and CDR2 YSYEKL. This CDR3 is built from 17 residues. The CDR3, as DNA: TGCGCCAGCAGCCAAGAGAGTTTTGGTAGCGGGGAAGAGACCCAGTACTTC. Translating it yields CASSQESFGSGEETQYF.

The chain couples TRBV19 to TRBJ2-7; D is unclear. Looked up from germline, CDR1 is LNHDA and CDR2 is SQIVND (reference sequence). The CDR3 is 15 residues long. V dropped 8 bases and J dropped 1 base, with 18 bases sitting between them. The CDR3 coding sequence is TGTGCCAGTGGAGATGCCGCTATGGGGTCCTACGAGCAGTACTTC. Amino acids: CASGDAAMGSYEQYF.

The rearrangement links TRBV7-2 to TRBJ2-4; D not resolved. With 1 base removed from V and 3 bases from J, the gap between germline ends came to 10 bases. The germline V gene encodes CDR1 SGHTA and CDR2 FQGNSA. The CDR3 extends over 15 amino acids. CDR3 sequence (DNA): TGTGCCAGCAGCTTAGACCCAGGCGTCAAAAACATTCAGTACTTC. Its translation is CASSLDPGVKNIQYF.

The rearrangement links TRBV27 to TRBJ2-1, with 12 bases fitting TRBD2. CDR1 is MNHEY, CDR2 SMNVEV, per germline (reference sequence). There are 16 residues in the CDR3. Trimming removed 2 bases from V and 5 bases from J; junction bases left unmatched: 4. The CDR3 sequence is CASSLLGLAGHNEQFF. In DNA, the CDR3 is TGTGCCAGCAGTTTACTCGGACTAGCGGGACACAATGAGCAGTTCTTC.

This clone has only one observation. V is TRBV6-5 and J is TRBJ1-1, with 7 bases lining up with TRBD1. V lost 7 bases and J lost 1; bases outside the gene matches: 9. The CDR3 loop spans 15 amino acids. CDR1 is MNHEY, CDR2 SVGAGI, per germline. The CDR3 loop reads CASTKQRGQNTEAFF. CDR3 DNA: TGTGCCAGCACCAAGCAAAGGGGGCAGAACACTGAAGCTTTCTTT.

V is TRBV30 and J is TRBJ2-2; unclear D gene. The CDR3 totals 15 residues. Trimming stripped 3 bases from V and 0 bases from J, with 11 bases between. Germline V CDR1 and CDR2: GTSNPN, SVGIG (reference sequence). The CDR3 sequence: CAWRNPRPNTGELFF. CDR3 sequence (DNA): TGTGCCTGGAGAAATCCCCGCCCGAACACCGGGGAGCTGTTTTTT.

The chain joins TRBV6-5 to TRBJ2-1, with 10 nucleotides matching TRBD2. The germline V gene has CDR1 MNHEY and CDR2 SVGAGI. V dropped 2 bases and J dropped 4; count of bases not matched to a gene: 2. There are 15 residues in the CDR3. CDR3 protein: CASSYTSGNYNEQFF. The CDR3 coding sequence is TGTGCCAGCAGTTACACTAGCGGGAATTACAATGAGCAGTTCTTC.

The chain links TRBV6-5 to TRBJ2-1, with a possible D match to TRBD2 (5 bases). Germline V lookup: CDR1 MNHEY, CDR2 SVGAGI. Trimming pared 8 bases from V and 1 base from J, leaving 15 bases between. This CDR3 comprises 15 residues. Here the CDR3 DNA reads TGTGCCAGCGGACTGCCTAAATCGTCCTACAATGAGCAGTTCTTC. Protein product: CASGLPKSSYNEQFF.

There are a few counts of this clone. This sequence joins TRBV6-5 and TRBJ1-2, with D hard to call. The V end was cut by 8 bases, the J end by 8 bases, with 15 bases between. The germline V gene encodes CDR1 MNHEY and CDR2 SVGAGI. This CDR3 is built from 12 residues. CDR3 coding DNA: TGTGCCAGCGGCGCAACCCTCGGGGGCTACACCTTC. Translating gives CASGATLGGYTF.

Only a few counts were recorded for this clone. This chain uses TRBV29-1 with TRBJ2-5; D call uncertain. Deletions cut 6 bases from V and 2 bases from J, with 10 bases between. The CDR3 covers 12 residues. Germline CDR1 is SQVTM and CDR2 is ANQGSEA. Written as DNA, the CDR3 is TGCAGCGTCGTCCCGGTTCAAGAGACCCAGTACTTC. It is translated as CSVVPVQETQYF.

The rearrangement joins TRBV6-5 to TRBJ1-4; D is unresolved. CDR1 and CDR2 (germline): MNHEY, SVGAGI. This CDR3 contains 14 residues. Trimming shortened V by 5 bases and J by 1 base, and 8 bases separated the two germline ends. For the CDR3, the DNA is TGTGCCAGCAGTCCCGGGAGAACTAATGAAAAACTGTTTTTT. It specifies CASSPGRTNEKLFF.

This chain uses TRBV5-4 with TRBJ2-5, with D possibly being TRBD1 or TRBD2 (5 bases each). CDR1 and CDR2 (germline): SGHNT, YYREEE (reference sequence). The length of the CDR3 is 15 residues. Trimming took 2 bases from V and 1 from J, leaving 12 bases between them. For the CDR3, the DNA is TGTGCCAGCAGCTTCTCAGGGACCACCCAAGAGACCCAGTACTTC. Encoded protein: CASSFSGTTQETQYF. Variable domain in full (rest from reference TRBV5-4 and TRBJ2-5): ETGVTQSPTHLIKTRGQQVTLRCSSQSGHNTVSWYQQALGQGPQFIFQYYREEENGRGNFPPRFSGLQFPNYSSELNVNALELDDSALYLCASSFSGTTQETQYFGPGTRLLVL.

The chain joins TRBV29-1 to TRBJ1-2, with a tentative D call TRBD1 (5 bases). The germline CDR1 and CDR2 sequences are SQVTM and ANQGSEA. Trimming pared 2 bases from V and 1 base from J, leaving 17 bases between. The CDR3 totals 16 residues. CDR3 sequence reads: CSVESTRRDYNYGYTF. In nucleotides, the CDR3 is TGCAGCGTTGAAAGTACTCGACGGGACTATAACTATGGCTACACCTTC.